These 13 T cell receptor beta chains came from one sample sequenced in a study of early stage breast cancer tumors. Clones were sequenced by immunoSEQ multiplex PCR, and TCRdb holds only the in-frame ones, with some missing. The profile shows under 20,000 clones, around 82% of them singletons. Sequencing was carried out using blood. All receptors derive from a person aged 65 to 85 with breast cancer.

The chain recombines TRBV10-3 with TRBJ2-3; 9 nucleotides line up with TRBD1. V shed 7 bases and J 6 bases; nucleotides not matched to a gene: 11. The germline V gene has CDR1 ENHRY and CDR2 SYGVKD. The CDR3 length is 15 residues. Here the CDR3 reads CAITQGQGLRDTQYF. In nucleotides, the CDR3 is TGTGCCATCACTCAGGGACAGGGTCTACGGGATACGCAGTATTTT.

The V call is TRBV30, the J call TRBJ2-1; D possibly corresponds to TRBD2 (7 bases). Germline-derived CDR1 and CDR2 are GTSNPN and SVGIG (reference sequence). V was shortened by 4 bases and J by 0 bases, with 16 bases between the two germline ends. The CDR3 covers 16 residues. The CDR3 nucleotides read TGTGCCTGGAAAGAGGGGGGGCCCAGCTCCTACAATGAGCAGTTCTTC. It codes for CAWKEGGPSSYNEQFF.

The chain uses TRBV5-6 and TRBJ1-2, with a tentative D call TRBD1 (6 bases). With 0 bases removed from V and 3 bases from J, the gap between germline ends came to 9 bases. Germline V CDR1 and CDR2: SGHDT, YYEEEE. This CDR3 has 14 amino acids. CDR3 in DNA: TGTGCCAGCAGCTTGGGGGGGCTTGACTATGGCTACACCTTC. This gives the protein CASSLGGLDYGYTF.

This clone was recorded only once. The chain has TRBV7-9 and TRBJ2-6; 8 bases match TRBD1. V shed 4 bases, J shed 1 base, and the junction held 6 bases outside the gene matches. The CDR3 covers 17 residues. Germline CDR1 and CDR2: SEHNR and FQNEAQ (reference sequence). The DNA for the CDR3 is TGTGCCAGCAGCTCCTGGACAGGGCCGTCTGGGGCCAACGTCCTGACTTTC. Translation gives CASSSWTGPSGANVLTF.

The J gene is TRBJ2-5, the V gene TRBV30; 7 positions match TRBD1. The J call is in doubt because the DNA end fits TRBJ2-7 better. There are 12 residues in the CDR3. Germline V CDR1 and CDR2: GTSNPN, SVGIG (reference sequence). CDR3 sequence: CATSDRFYEQYF. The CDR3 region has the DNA TGTGCCACCTCGGACAGGTTCTACGAGCAGTACTTC.

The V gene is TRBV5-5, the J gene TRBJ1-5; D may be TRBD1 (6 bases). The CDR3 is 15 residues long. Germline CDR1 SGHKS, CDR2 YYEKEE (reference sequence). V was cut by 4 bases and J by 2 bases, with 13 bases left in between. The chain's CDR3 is CASSKDSRGNQPQHF. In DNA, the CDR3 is TGTGCCAGCAGCAAGGACAGTAGGGGCAATCAGCCCCAGCATTTT.

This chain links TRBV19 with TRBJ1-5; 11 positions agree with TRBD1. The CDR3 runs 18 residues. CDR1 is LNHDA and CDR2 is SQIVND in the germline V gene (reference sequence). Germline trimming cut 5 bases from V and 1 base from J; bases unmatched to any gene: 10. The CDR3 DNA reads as TGTGCCAGTAGTCGCCGGGACAGGGGGTGGGGGAGCAATCAGCCCCAGCATTTT. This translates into CASSRRDRGWGSNQPQHF.

In DNA form, the CDR3 reads TGTGCCAGCAGCTTCCGGACTAGCGGGGGGGCGGAGACCCAGTACTTC. It translates to CASSFRTSGGAETQYF. The rearrangement links TRBV7-2 to TRBJ2-5; 15 positions agree with TRBD2. Germline V gene data show CDR1 as SGHTA and CDR2 as FQGNSA. The V gene end was trimmed by 3 bases and the J gene end by 5 bases; junction bases not matched to a gene: 4. This CDR3 is built from 16 residues.

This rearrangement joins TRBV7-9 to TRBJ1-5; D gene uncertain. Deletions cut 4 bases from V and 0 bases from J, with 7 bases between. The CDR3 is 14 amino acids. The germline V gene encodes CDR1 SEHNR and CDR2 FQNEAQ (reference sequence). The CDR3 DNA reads TGTGCCAGCAGCTATCGCGGTAGCAATCAGCCCCAGCATTTT. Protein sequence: CASSYRGSNQPQHF.

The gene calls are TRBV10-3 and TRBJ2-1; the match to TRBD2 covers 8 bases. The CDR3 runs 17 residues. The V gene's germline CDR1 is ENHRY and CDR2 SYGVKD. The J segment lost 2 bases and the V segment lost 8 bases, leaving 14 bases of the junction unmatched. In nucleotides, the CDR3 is TGTGCCATCGGTCGACTAGCGTCGGCCCTCACCTACAATGAGCAGTTCTTC. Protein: CAIGRLASALTYNEQFF.

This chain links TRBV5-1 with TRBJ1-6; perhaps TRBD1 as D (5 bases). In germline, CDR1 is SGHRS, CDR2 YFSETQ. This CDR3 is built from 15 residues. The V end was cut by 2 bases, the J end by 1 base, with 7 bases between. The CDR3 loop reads CASSFRQSYNSPLHF. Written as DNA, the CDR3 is TGCGCCAGCAGCTTTAGACAGTCCTATAATTCACCCCTCCACTTT.

The CDR3 loop is CASSVGPTGETQYF. In DNA, the CDR3 is TGTGCCAGCAGCGTTGGGCCAACGGGGGAGACCCAGTACTTC. The V gene is TRBV9, the J gene TRBJ2-5; D possibly corresponds to TRBD2 (5 bases). Trimming left V 2 bases short and J 5 bases short, with 13 bases between. Germline values: CDR1 SGDLS, CDR2 YYNGEE. The CDR3 runs 14 residues.

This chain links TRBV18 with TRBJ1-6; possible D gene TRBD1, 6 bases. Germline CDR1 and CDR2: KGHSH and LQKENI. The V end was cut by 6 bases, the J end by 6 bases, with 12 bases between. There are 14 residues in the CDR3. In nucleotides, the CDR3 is TGTGCCAGCTCCCCGGACAGTTCTAATTCACCCCTCCACTTT. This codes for CASSPDSSNSPLHF. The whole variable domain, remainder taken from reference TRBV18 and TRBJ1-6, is NAGVMQNPRHLVRRRGQEARLRCSPMKGHSHVYWYRQLPEEGLKFMVYLQKENIIDESGMPKERFSAEFPKEGPSILRIQQVVRGDSAAYFCASSPDSSNSPLHFGNGTRLTVT.